The next 15 T cell receptor beta chains were all read from a single sample in a study of Ad26.COV2.S vaccination and SARS-CoV-2 variants. Treatment defined: roughly 20 received Ad26.COV2.S at low or high dose, single or two shots; roughly five received placebo; per-sample allocation not given. Sampling took place 63 days after the first vaccine or placebo injection. Generated by immunoSEQ multiplex PCR, the TCRdb table keeps only in-frame clones and is missing some. The repertoire holds about 680,000 clones, about 89% seen once, with approximately 1.5% in the top ten. The sequences come from peripheral blood, collected in a trial of Ad26.COV2.S vaccine versus placebo. The receptor set was obtained from a person between 18 and 60 years old who received the Ad26.COV2.S COVID-19 vaccine or a placebo.

The J gene is TRBJ2-1, the V gene TRBV24-1; 8 bases map to TRBD2. Germline CDR1 is KGHDR and CDR2 is SFDVKD. V trimming: 5 bases; J trimming: 7 bases; junction bases outside the gene matches: 6. This CDR3 is 14 amino acids long. The CDR3 reads CATSAGGLGNEQFF. The CDR3 DNA reads TGTGCCACCAGTGCGGGGGGACTAGGAAATGAGCAGTTCTTC.

The chain carries TRBV20-1 and TRBJ2-1; D perhaps matches TRBD2 (6 bases). Trimming removed 3 bases from V and 2 bases from J, with 14 bases in between. The CDR3 is made up of 15 amino acids. Germline V gene data show CDR1 as DFQATT and CDR2 as SNEGSKA (reference sequence). The CDR3 DNA reads TGCAGTGCTAGTAGACCTAGCGCTACCTACAATGAGCAGTTCTTC. Translating it yields CSASRPSATYNEQFF.

The rearrangement links TRBV15 to TRBJ1-5; D might be TRBD1 (6 bases). This CDR3 comprises 14 residues. Looked up from germline, CDR1 is LNHNV and CDR2 is YYDKDF (reference sequence). V was shortened by 5 bases and J by 3 bases, with 11 bases between the two germline ends. The CDR3 nucleotides are TGTGCCACCAGCCACGGGGGGCTCAATCAGCCCCAGCATTTT. Translation: CATSHGGLNQPQHF.

The chain combines TRBV6-4 with TRBJ2-1, with D tentatively TRBD2 (6 bases). This CDR3 has 14 amino acids. Trimming cost V 10 bases and J 1 base, with 14 bases left between them. CDR1 and CDR2 (germline): MRHNA, SNTAGT. This CDR3 reads CAKDGRGSYNEQFF. The CDR3 nucleotides read TGTGCCAAAGACGGGCGGGGTTCCTACAATGAGCAGTTCTTC.

The CDR3 sequence: CASSQDPPGTGHQPQHF. In DNA, the CDR3 is TGCGCCAGCAGCCAAGATCCTCCCGGGACAGGGCATCAGCCCCAGCATTTT. The chain combines TRBV4-1 with TRBJ1-5; 9 bases agree with TRBD1. The junction had 8 bases not matched to a gene; V was cut back by 0 bases and J by 5 bases. This CDR3 contains 17 residues. CDR1 is MGHRA, CDR2 YSYEKL, per germline.

V gene TRBV3-1 (or the pseudogene TRBV3-2) combines with J gene TRBJ2-5; D is undetermined. Per germline, CDR1 LGHDT and CDR2 YNNKEL (reference sequence). V lost 0 bases, J lost 3 bases, and 5 bases lay in between. CDR3 length: 13 amino acids. The CDR3 loop reads CASSQDHKETQYF. As DNA, the CDR3 is TGTGCCAGCAGCCAAGACCACAAAGAGACCCAGTACTTC.

The V call is TRBV5-6, the J call TRBJ2-7; 9 bases align to TRBD1. This CDR3 is built from 15 residues. Germline values: CDR1 SGHDT, CDR2 YYEEEE. V lost 0 bases and J lost 3; bases outside the gene matches: 4. The CDR3 sequence is CASSLAPGQGYEQYF. The CDR3 DNA is TGTGCCAGCAGCTTGGCCCCGGGACAGGGCTACGAGCAGTACTTC. Filled out from reference TRBV5-6 and TRBJ2-7, the complete variable domain reads DAGVTQSPTHLIKTRGQQVTLRCSPKSGHDTVSWYQQALGQGPQFIFQYYEEEERQRGNFPDRFSGHQFPNYSSELNVNALLLGDSALYLCASSLAPGQGYEQYFGPGTRLTVT.

The chain couples TRBV5-1 to TRBJ2-2; 7 bases agree with TRBD1. Germline CDR1 reads SGHRS; CDR2 reads YFSETQ. The CDR3 covers 15 residues. Unmatched junction bases numbered 4, after V lost 3 bases and J lost 2 bases. The CDR3 DNA reads TGCGCCAGCAGCTACGGGACAGTTAACACCGGGGAGCTGTTTTTT. It specifies CASSYGTVNTGELFF. The full variable domain, rest sourced from reference TRBV5-1 and TRBJ2-2, is KAGVTQTPRYLIKTRGQQVTLSCSPISGHRSVSWYQQTPGQGLQFLFEYFSETQRNKGNFPGRFSGRQFSNSRSEMNVSTLELGDSALYLCASSYGTVNTGELFFGEGSRLTVL.

V is TRBV19 and J is TRBJ1-5; 7 nucleotides line up with TRBD1. The CDR3 is 15 amino acids. The germline CDR1 and CDR2 sequences are LNHDA and SQIVND (reference sequence). The V segment lost 6 bases and the J segment 0 bases; nucleotides outside the gene matches: 5. CDR3 loop: CASSRQGNSNQPQHF. CDR3 nucleotides: TGTGCCAGTAGCAGACAGGGAAATAGCAATCAGCCCCAGCATTTT.

The rearrangement joins TRBV9 to TRBJ2-7, with D possibly TRBD2 on 6 matching bases. Germline V gene sequence: CDR1 SGDLS, CDR2 YYNGEE. The CDR3 is 14 residues long. The ends were cut back, 0 bases at V and 3 bases at J, with 10 bases in the middle. As DNA, the CDR3 is TGTGCCAGCAGCGTAGGTTTGGGGGGCTACGAGCAGTACTTC. Translated: CASSVGLGGYEQYF.

The sample holds a few counts of this clone. The V and J genes are TRBV10-3 and TRBJ1-5; D ambiguous. Looked up from germline, CDR1 is ENHRY and CDR2 is SYGVKD. The CDR3 has 15 residues. Deletions cut 2 bases from V and 5 bases from J, with 13 bases between. The CDR3 nucleotides read TGTGCCATCAGTGAGGGCGCCGGGTGGGATCAGCCCCAGCATTTT. Protein sequence: CAISEGAGWDQPQHF.

The chain combines TRBV3-1 (or the pseudogene TRBV3-2) with TRBJ2-1; 10 bases match TRBD2. The CDR3 length is 21 residues. Trimming took 1 base from V and 0 from J; bases not matched to a gene: 15. The germline CDR1 and CDR2 sequences are LGHDT and YNNKEL (reference sequence). As DNA, the CDR3 is TGTGCCAGCAGCCAAGGAGGTATCGGTAGCGGGAGGTTAGGCTCCTACAATGAGCAGTTCTTC. Translating it yields CASSQGGIGSGRLGSYNEQFF.

The gene calls are TRBV11-2 and TRBJ2-3, with D perhaps TRBD2 (5 bases). The V and J ends lost 5 bases and 8 bases respectively, with 14 bases between them. Germline-derived CDR1 and CDR2 are SGHAT and FQNNGV. There are 13 residues in the CDR3. The CDR3 DNA follows: TGTGCCAGCAGCCCCCCCGGAGGAGGTACGCAGTATTTT. Translated, it gives CASSPPGGGTQYF.

The chain has TRBV7-6 and TRBJ2-7; D is unclear. CDR1 is SGHVS and CDR2 is FNYEAQ in the germline V gene. The CDR3 runs 15 residues. Trimming stripped 5 bases from V and 6 bases from J, with 20 bases between. CDR3 residues: CASSPDRIGISEQYF. CDR3 coding DNA: TGTGCCAGCAGCCCGGATAGGATAGGGATCTCCGAGCAGTACTTC. The full variable domain, rest sourced from reference TRBV7-6 and TRBJ2-7, is GAGVSQSPRYKVTKRGQDVALRCDPISGHVSLYWYRQALGQGPEFLTYFNYEAQQDKSGLPNDRFSAERPEGSISTLTIQRTEQRDSAMYRCASSPDRIGISEQYFGPGTRLTVT.

V usage is TRBV3-1 (or the pseudogene TRBV3-2) and J usage is TRBJ2-3; no firm D call. The ends were cut back, 6 bases at V and 0 bases at J, with 13 bases in the middle. Germline CDR1 LGHDT, CDR2 YNNKEL (reference sequence). This CDR3 is 15 amino acids long. CDR3 sequence (DNA): TGTGCCAGCAGTCCTGTCATCGGGAGCACAGATACGCAGTATTTT. Translation: CASSPVIGSTDTQYF.